A single sample gave rise to the 29 T cell receptor beta chains below, sequenced in a study of blood T cell repertoires in COVID-19. Repertoires were generated with immunoSEQ multiplex PCR, while TCRdb's copy carries only in-frame clones and drops some. The sample yields hundreds of thousands of clones, 70% to 90% seen once. The specimen sequenced was peripheral blood. These receptors originate from a man aged 70 or older with acute or convalescent COVID-19.

The V and J genes are TRBV19 and TRBJ1-1, with a weak D call TRBD1 (5 bases). Germline CDR1 is LNHDA and CDR2 is SQIVND (reference sequence). The V gene lost 11 bases and the J gene lost 1 base, with 14 bases spanning the gap. The CDR3 consists of 13 residues. The CDR3 loop reads CAVVGQGNTEAFF. CDR3 in DNA: TGTGCCGTTGTTGGGCAGGGGAACACTGAAGCTTTCTTT.

This chain connects TRBV11-2 to TRBJ2-5; D is unclear. Between the trimmed V and J ends, which lost 3 bases and 2 bases, there was a span of 7 bases. The CDR3 runs to 13 residues. Looked up from germline, CDR1 is SGHAT and CDR2 is FQNNGV. DNA of the CDR3: TGTGCCAGCAGCTTCAGGCAGCAAGAGACCCAGTACTTC. This sequence encodes CASSFRQQETQYF.

The CDR3 spells CASSLGLSGNTIYF. The CDR3 bases are TGTGCCAGCAGCTTAGGGCTCTCTGGAAACACCATATATTTT. The rearrangement uses TRBV7-9 and TRBJ1-3; D unresolved. The CDR3 length is 14 residues. V was shortened by 1 base and J by 0 bases, with 4 bases between the two germline ends. The germline V gene has CDR1 SEHNR and CDR2 FQNEAQ (reference sequence).

The gene calls are TRBV6-5 and TRBJ2-7; D perhaps matches TRBD2 (6 bases). Trimming shortened V by 5 bases and J by 2 bases, and 16 bases separated the two germline ends. CDR1 is MNHEY, CDR2 SVGAGI, per germline. The CDR3 loop spans 15 amino acids. In DNA, the CDR3 is TGTGCCAGCAGTCTAACCGCTAGCGCGACCTACGAGCAGTACTTC. This encodes CASSLTASATYEQYF.

There are a few counts of this clone. The CDR3: CASRVQGDGELFF. The CDR3 nucleotides are TGTGCCAGCAGGGTTCAGGGTGACGGGGAGCTGTTTTTT. This chain connects TRBV2 to TRBJ2-2, with D maybe TRBD1 (5 bases). Trimming removed 6 bases at V and 7 bases at J, with 12 bases between. CDR3 length: 13 residues. The germline V gene encodes CDR1 SNHLY and CDR2 FYNNEI.

The CDR3 nucleotides read TGTGCCAGCAGTTACTCGTTCCAGGCGTCCTACGAGCAGTACTTC. Its translation is CASSYSFQASYEQYF. The rearrangement uses TRBV6-5 and TRBJ2-7; D unresolved. The CDR3 totals 15 residues. The V end was cut by 0 bases, the J end by 1 base, with 10 bases between. Germline V lookup: CDR1 MNHEY, CDR2 SVGAGI.

The chain recombines TRBV7-9 with TRBJ2-3, with 9 positions matching TRBD1. In germline, CDR1 is SEHNR, CDR2 FQNEAQ (reference sequence). J lost 13 bases, V lost 6 bases, and 8 bases had no gene match. This CDR3 is 12 amino acids long. The CDR3 loop is CASRSNRGLKYF. The DNA for the CDR3 is TGTGCCAGCAGATCGAACAGGGGGCTGAAGTATTTT.

This clone was counted between two and nine times. This rearrangement joins TRBV4-3 to TRBJ1-2; D gene ambiguous. There are 14 residues in the CDR3. V was pared by 0 bases and J by 7 bases, with 12 bases between. Germline values: CDR1 LGHNA, CDR2 YSLEER. The CDR3 sequence is CASSQDRGVGGYTF. The CDR3 DNA reads TGCGCCAGCAGCCAAGATCGGGGTGTGGGTGGCTACACCTTC.

The chain has TRBV28 and TRBJ2-7; 8 bases map to TRBD1. Germline trimming cut 8 bases from V and 1 base from J; bases unmatched to any gene: 13. Germline CDR1 and CDR2: MDHEN and SYDVKM. There are 16 residues in the CDR3. CDR3 region: CASDAGGPPRSYEQYF. Here the CDR3 DNA reads TGTGCCAGCGATGCAGGGGGCCCCCCTAGGTCCTACGAGCAGTACTTC.

The chain employs TRBV30 and TRBJ2-5; D perhaps matches TRBD2 (5 bases). V gave up 3 bases and J gave up 6 bases, with 17 bases separating them. The CDR3 loop spans 14 amino acids. CDR1 GTSNPN and CDR2 SVGIG come from the germline V gene (reference sequence). CDR3: CAWSTSRWRKTQYF. As DNA, the CDR3 is TGTGCCTGGAGCACGAGTCGGTGGAGGAAGACCCAGTACTTC.

The rearrangement uses TRBV24-1 and TRBJ1-5; weak D call: TRBD1 (5 bases). There are 15 residues in the CDR3. CDR1 KGHDR and CDR2 SFDVKD come from the germline V gene. V dropped 5 bases and J dropped 3 bases, with 13 bases sitting between them. CDR3 DNA: TGTGCCACCAGTGCGGCCGGGGGACCCAATCAGCCCCAGCATTTT. This codes for CATSAAGGPNQPQHF.

Only one count was recorded for this clone. V and J are TRBV5-6 and TRBJ2-1; D is perhaps TRBD2 (5 bases). V lost 2 bases to trimming and J lost 2 bases, with 8 bases between them. In germline, CDR1 is SGHDT, CDR2 YYEEEE. The CDR3 is 14 residues long. Here the CDR3 DNA reads TGTGCCAGCAGCTTCTACGGGGCCTACAATGAGCAGTTCTTC. Protein: CASSFYGAYNEQFF.

The chain links TRBV28 to TRBJ2-1; D is perhaps TRBD2 (6 bases). V was pared by 11 bases and J by 9 bases, with 29 bases between. CDR3 length: 16 residues. Germline V gene data show CDR1 as MDHEN and CDR2 as SYDVKM. The CDR3 DNA sequence: TGTGCCTCGTCCAGCTGGGGGGATTCCCGAACTGGTGAGCAGTTCTTC. Encoded protein: CASSSWGDSRTGEQFF.

The table lists this clone with a few counts. This chain joins TRBV7-2 and TRBJ2-5; no reliable D call. Trimming took off 7 bases at V and 2 bases at J, with 11 bases between the two ends. This CDR3 contains 13 residues. Germline V gene sequence: CDR1 SGHTA, CDR2 FQGNSA. The CDR3 region is CASTHTYQETQYF. CDR3 DNA sequence: TGTGCCAGCACCCATACCTATCAAGAGACCCAGTACTTC. Full variable domain (remainder filled in from reference TRBV7-2 and TRBJ2-5): GAGVSQSPSNKVTEKGKDVELRCDPISGHTALYWYRQSLGQGLEFLIYFQGNSAPDKSGLPSDRFSAERTGGSVSTLTIQRTQQEDSAVYLCASTHTYQETQYFGPGTRLLVL.

The chain is built from TRBV6-2 or TRBV6-3 and TRBJ2-7; 8 bases are shared with TRBD1. Germline CDR1 is MNHEY and CDR2 is SVGEGT. This CDR3 contains 15 residues. Unmatched junction bases numbered 9, after V lost 5 bases and J lost 3 bases. CDR3 bases: TGTGCCAGCAGTCCGGACAGGGCAAGGTTCTACGAGCAGTACTTC. Its protein product is CASSPDRARFYEQYF.

This chain joins TRBV27 and TRBJ2-7, with TRBD2 matching over 7 bases. This CDR3 contains 15 residues. The germline CDR1 and CDR2 sequences are MNHEY and SMNVEV (reference sequence). The ends lost 5 bases at V and 3 bases at J; junction bases unmatched: 10. The CDR3 spells CASSISSGGSYEQYF. The CDR3 DNA sequence: TGTGCCAGCAGTATTTCATCCGGGGGGAGCTACGAGCAGTACTTC.

The chain couples TRBV6-5 to TRBJ1-6; 10 nucleotides line up with TRBD1. The CDR3 has 13 residues. The junction had 5 bases not matched to a gene; V was cut back by 9 bases and J by 9 bases. CDR1 and CDR2 from the germline V gene are MNHEY and SVGAGI. CDR3 sequence: CASAGTGVSPLHF. The CDR3 nucleotides read TGTGCCAGTGCCGGGACAGGGGTTTCACCCCTCCACTTT.

The V call is TRBV5-1, the J call TRBJ2-5, with D perhaps TRBD2 (5 bases). The CDR3 runs 13 residues. V was pared by 2 bases and J by 9 bases, with 14 bases between. Germline V gene data show CDR1 as SGHRS and CDR2 as YFSETQ. CDR3 sequence reads: CASSLGFSEAQYF. CDR3 in DNA: TGCGCCAGCAGCTTAGGTTTCTCGGAGGCCCAGTACTTC.

The rearrangement uses TRBV11-3 and TRBJ2-1; perhaps TRBD2 as D (5 bases). With 0 bases removed from V and 1 base from J, the gap between germline ends came to 7 bases. CDR1 is SGHNT, CDR2 YENEEA, per germline. The CDR3 has 15 residues. The CDR3 coding sequence is TGTGCCAGCAGCTTAGAGAGGGCATCCTACAATGAGCAGTTCTTC. Protein product: CASSLERASYNEQFF.

V is TRBV7-2 and J is TRBJ2-2, with TRBD2 identical over 8 bases. This CDR3 region has 15 residues. V shed 0 bases and J 7 bases; nucleotides not matched to a gene: 4. Germline V gives CDR1 SGHTA, CDR2 FQGNSA. Here the CDR3 reads CASSLAETSVGELFF. CDR3 sequence (DNA): TGTGCCAGCAGCTTAGCTGAGACTAGCGTCGGGGAGCTGTTTTTT.

The chain recombines TRBV28 with TRBJ2-3, with TRBD2 matching 13 bases. The CDR3 is made up of 18 amino acids. Trimming removed 8 bases from V and 1 base from J; junction bases left unmatched: 12. Germline-derived CDR1 and CDR2 are MDHEN and SYDVKM. The CDR3 region is CASGTLAGGILGTDTQYF. Here the CDR3 DNA reads TGTGCCAGCGGGACACTAGCGGGGGGGATACTAGGCACAGATACGCAGTATTTT.

The table lists this clone with a count of one. The J gene is TRBJ2-1, the V gene TRBV5-1, with D possibly matching TRBD2 (5 bases). The CDR3 totals 16 residues. V lost 3 bases, J lost 0 bases, and 13 bases lay in between. The V gene's germline CDR1 is SGHRS and CDR2 YFSETQ. CDR3 protein: CASSSNMGSSYNEQFF. DNA of the CDR3: TGCGCCAGCAGCTCTAATATGGGGAGCTCCTACAATGAGCAGTTCTTC.

The chain recombines TRBV3-1 (or the pseudogene TRBV3-2) with TRBJ2-7; the match to TRBD2 covers 7 bases. CDR1 and CDR2 (germline): LGHDT, YNNKEL (reference sequence). Germline trimming cut 1 base from V and 5 bases from J; bases unmatched to any gene: 8. The CDR3 length is 15 residues. The DNA of the CDR3 is TGTGCCAGCAGCCAAGGGCTTTTGCGGGGGAACGAGCAGTACTTC. Translating it yields CASSQGLLRGNEQYF.

The chain uses TRBV28 and TRBJ2-3; 8 bases are shared with TRBD2. Germline V gene sequence: CDR1 MDHEN, CDR2 SYDVKM. Trimming took 10 bases from V and 8 from J; bases not matched to a gene: 11. The CDR3 totals 13 residues. The CDR3 is CATGRGGPITQYF. The CDR3 DNA is TGTGCCACGGGCCGGGGGGGCCCAATTACGCAGTATTTT. Looking up the rest from reference TRBV28 and TRBJ2-3 gives the full variable domain: DVKVTQSSRYLVKRTGEKVFLECVQDMDHENMFWYRQDPGLGLRLIYFSYDVKMKEKGDIPEGYSVSREKKERFSLILESASTNQTSMYLCATGRGGPITQYFGPGTRLTVL.

This clone was recorded once. This chain connects TRBV29-1 to TRBJ2-1, with 10 bases aligning to TRBD2. CDR1 is SQVTM, CDR2 ANQGSEA, per germline. Unmatched junction bases numbered 24, after V lost 0 bases and J lost 4 bases. The CDR3 spans 22 residues. The DNA for the CDR3 is TGCAGCGTTGAAGATCTTCGTCCGTCTAGCGGGAGTAGTAGACTTAGATACAATGAGCAGTTCTTC. This codes for CSVEDLRPSSGSSRLRYNEQFF.

In the case of this clone: A junction boundary mismatches the germline segment, possibly from a read error. CDR3: CAGSDRTGLLAKNIQYF. As DNA, the CDR3 is TGTGCCGGCAGTGATCGGACTGGCCTTCTAGCCAAAAACATTCAGTACTTC. The chain combines TRBV2 with TRBJ2-4, with D possibly TRBD2 on 5 matching bases. In germline, CDR1 is SNHLY, CDR2 FYNNEI. The CDR3 extends over 17 amino acids.

V gene TRBV7-9 combines with J gene TRBJ2-7; 7 bases fit TRBD2. The CDR3 is 14 amino acids. CDR1 is SEHNR, CDR2 FQNEAQ, per germline (reference sequence). V lost 1 base, J lost 5 bases, and 5 bases stayed unmatched. The CDR3 region has the DNA TGTGCCAGCAGCTTAGGGCGGGGGATTGACGAGCAGTACTTC. Translation: CASSLGRGIDEQYF.

This chain joins TRBV2 and TRBJ2-1, with 9 bases aligning to TRBD1. Germline V gene lookup returns CDR1 SNHLY and CDR2 FYNNEI. This CDR3 region has 15 residues. The J segment lost 8 bases and the V segment lost 6 bases, leaving 11 bases of the junction unmatched. The CDR3 reads CASRMGQGLTHEQFF. CDR3 DNA sequence: TGTGCCAGCAGGATGGGACAGGGTTTGACCCATGAGCAGTTCTTC.

The rearrangement uses TRBV4-3 and TRBJ2-2, with TRBD1 identical over 7 bases. The CDR3 spans 16 residues. CDR1 is LGHNA and CDR2 is YSLEER in the germline V gene. After removal of 1 base from V and 2 bases from J, the junction contained 4 bases not matched to a gene. The DNA for the CDR3 is TGCGCCAGCAGCCAAGTACAGGGGTTAAACACCGGGGAGCTGTTTTTT. It codes for CASSQVQGLNTGELFF.